This is a list of T cell receptor beta chains from one sample in a study of T cells in Graves' hyperthyroidism and ophthalmopathy. Each CDR3 protein gets one entry after TCRdb re-called the multiplex PCR reads with MiXCR. This repertoire shows about 320,000 distinct CDR3 sequences, roughly 15% found once; its top ten account for 33%. What was sequenced was blood. The receptors come from a man aged 30 to 39 with Graves' hyperthyroidism. Each CDR3 is given with its conserved first and last residue. Each record gives: J gene, V gene, D gene, clone size, CDR3 protein, CDR3 DNA. The D gene is left open where the match is weak. Size is stated for part of the rows, as once, few or many counts, or as a class when the clone is expanded.

TRBJ2-3 TRBV7-2 TRBD2 many CASSSPGLAGSTDTQYF TGTGCCAGCAGCTCCCCGGGACTAGCGGGAAGCACAGATACGCAGTATTTT
TRBJ2-7 TRBV5-6 - many CASSSGGPYEQYF TGTGCCAGCAGCTCCGGGGGGCCCTACGAGCAGTACTTC
TRBJ2-5 TRBV11-2 - many CASSLEGVNQETQYF TGTGCCAGCAGCTTAGAAGGCGTGAACCAAGAGACCCAGTACTTC
TRBJ1-4 TRBV13 - - CASSSDGLNEKLFF TGTGCCAGCAGCTCCGACGGACTCAATGAAAAACTGTTTTTT
TRBJ2-3 TRBV20-1 - many CSGKRQGGTDTQYF TGCAGTGGAAAAAGACAGGGAGGTACAGATACGCAGTATTTT
TRBJ1-1 TRBV16 - - CASSQNRETEAFF TGTGCCAGCAGCCAAAACAGGGAGACTGAAGCTTTCTTT
TRBJ2-7 TRBV5-1 - many CASSLVRDRPQEQYF TGCGCCAGCAGCTTGGTGCGGGACCGACCACAAGAGCAGTACTTC
TRBJ2-7 TRBV11-2 - many CASNEGSHSYEQYF TGTGCCAGCAACGAGGGGAGCCACTCCTACGAGCAGTACTTC
TRBJ1-1 TRBV2 TRBD1 - CASLRPGTGPPTEAFF TGTGCCAGCCTCCGTCCCGGGACAGGGCCCCCCACTGAAGCTTTCTTT
TRBJ1-1 TRBV7-3 - few CASSLYTAGNTEAFF TGTGCCAGCAGCTTATATACCGCCGGGAACACTGAAGCTTTCTTT
TRBJ1-2 TRBV30 TRBD1 many CAWETGLDYGYTF TGTGCCTGGGAGACAGGGTTGGACTATGGCTACACCTTC
TRBJ2-7 TRBV5-1 - - CASSLAPGSYEQYF TGCGCCAGCAGCTTGGCCCCAGGGAGCTACGAGCAGTACTTC
TRBJ2-2 TRBV5-1 TRBD2 few CASSLAGRATGELFF TGCGCCAGCAGCTTGGCCGGGAGGGCAACCGGGGAGCTGTTTTTT
TRBJ2-7 TRBV11-2 - many CASSPTETAVLYYEQYF TGTGCCAGCAGCCCAACTGAAACAGCGGTCCTGTACTACGAGCAGTACTTC
TRBJ2-7 TRBV6-1 TRBD1 - CASSRQGEQYF TGTGCCAGCAGCAGACAGGGGGAGCAGTACTTC